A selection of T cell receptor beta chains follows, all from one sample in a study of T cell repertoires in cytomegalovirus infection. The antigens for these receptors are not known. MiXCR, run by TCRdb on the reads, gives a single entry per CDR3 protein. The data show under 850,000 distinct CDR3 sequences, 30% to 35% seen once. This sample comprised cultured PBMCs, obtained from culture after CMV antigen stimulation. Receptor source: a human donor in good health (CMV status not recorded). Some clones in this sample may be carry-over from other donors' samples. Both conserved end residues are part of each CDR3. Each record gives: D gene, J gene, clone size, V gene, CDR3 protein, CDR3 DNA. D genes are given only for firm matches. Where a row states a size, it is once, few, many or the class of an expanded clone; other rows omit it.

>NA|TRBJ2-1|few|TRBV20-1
CSATGTRTYNEQFF
TGCAGTGCTACCGGGACCCGGACCTACAATGAGCAGTTCTTC
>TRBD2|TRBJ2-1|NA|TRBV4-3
CASSHGLVREQFF
TGCGCCAGCAGCCACGGACTAGTCCGTGAGCAGTTCTTC
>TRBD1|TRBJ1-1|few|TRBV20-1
CSAREVGQGEAFF
TGCAGTGCTAGAGAAGTAGGACAGGGAGAAGCTTTCTTT
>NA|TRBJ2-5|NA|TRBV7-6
CASSTGVTGTQYF
TGTGCCAGCAGCACCGGGGTAACGGGGACCCAGTACTTC
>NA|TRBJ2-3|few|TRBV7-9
CASSLDGRPTDTQYF
TGTGCCAGCAGCTTAGATGGGCGTCCCACAGATACGCAGTATTTT
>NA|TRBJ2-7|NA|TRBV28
CASSFWGPYEQYF
TGTGCCAGCAGTTTTTGGGGACCCTACGAGCAGTACTTC
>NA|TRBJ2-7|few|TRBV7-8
CASSFYRVKEQYF
TGTGCCAGCAGCTTCTACAGGGTCAAAGAGCAGTACTTC
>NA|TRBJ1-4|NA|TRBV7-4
CASSLVGRDTREKLFF
TGTGCCAGCAGCTTAGTCGGCCGGGACACCCGGGAAAAACTGTTTTTT
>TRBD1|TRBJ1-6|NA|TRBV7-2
CASRPGGTGISPLHF
TGTGCCAGCAGACCAGGGGGGACAGGGATTTCACCCCTCCACTTT
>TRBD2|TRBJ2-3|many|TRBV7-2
CASSPQAGTSGTVTDTQYF
TGTGCCAGCAGCCCCCAAGCCGGGACTAGCGGCACAGTCACAGATACGCAGTATTTT
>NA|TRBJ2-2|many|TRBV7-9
CASSLGELFF
TGTGCCAGCAGCTTAGGGGAGCTGTTTTTT
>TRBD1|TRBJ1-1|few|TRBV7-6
CASSTLQGWTEAFF
TGTGCCAGCAGCACGCTACAGGGGTGGACTGAAGCTTTCTTT
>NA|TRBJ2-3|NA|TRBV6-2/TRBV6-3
CASSYSSRRVRPDTQYF
TGTGCCAGCAGTTACTCCTCTAGAAGAGTACGGCCAGATACGCAGTATTTT
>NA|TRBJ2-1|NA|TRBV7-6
CASIQQVVGEQFF
TGTGCCAGCATCCAACAGGTGGTAGGTGAGCAGTTCTTC